Shown below are 5 T cell receptor beta chains from a single sample sequenced in a study of OX40 agonist ivuxolimab in advanced cancers. The data were produced by immunoSEQ multiplex PCR, yet TCRdb's version contains in-frame clones alone and is incomplete. Altogether tens of thousands of clones are present, about three quarters being singletons, with the ten largest covering around 5%. Material: CD4+ or CD8+ T cells sorted from blood, obtained in a trial of the OX40 agonist ivuxolimab. These receptors all stem from an adult with an advanced solid tumor such as melanoma, head and neck, liver or kidney cancer.

This chain connects TRBV5-5 to TRBJ1-2, with D uncertain. Germline V CDR1 and CDR2: SGHKS, YYEKEE (reference sequence). CDR3 length: 14 amino acids. The V gene lost 4 bases and the J gene lost 6 bases, with 16 bases spanning the gap. CDR3 nucleotide sequence: TGTGCCAGCAGCAGGGTTTTCTCAGTTGATGGCTACACCTTC. It specifies CASSRVFSVDGYTF.

V is TRBV6-1 and J is TRBJ1-5, with 9 bases that match TRBD1. CDR3 length equals 13 residues. Trimming at V came to 8 bases and at J to 4 bases, leaving 3 bases not matched to a gene. The germline V gene has CDR1 MNHNS and CDR2 SASEGT. CDR3 bases: TGTGCCAGCCGAGGGACAGGGAATCAGCCCCAGCATTTT. This encodes CASRGTGNQPQHF.

The chain is built from TRBV5-4 and TRBJ1-2, with unresolved D. Germline V gene lookup returns CDR1 SGHNT and CDR2 YYREEE (reference sequence). The CDR3 is 13 residues long. Trimming shortened V by 0 bases and J by 1 base, and 4 bases separated the two germline ends. DNA for the CDR3: TGTGCCAGCAGCTTGGCGGGTAACTATGGCTACACCTTC. Translated, it gives CASSLAGNYGYTF.

This clone was detected only once. This rearrangement joins TRBV7-9 to TRBJ2-2, with D maybe TRBD2 (5 bases). Trimming took 10 bases from V and 1 from J, leaving 19 bases between them. CDR1 is SEHNR, CDR2 FQNEAQ, per germline (reference sequence). The CDR3 is made up of 16 amino acids. CDR3 region: CATGGTVPLNTGELFF. In DNA form, the CDR3 reads TGTGCCACTGGAGGCACAGTTCCTTTGAACACCGGGGAGCTGTTTTTT.

The chain links TRBV5-6 to TRBJ2-3; possibly TRBD2 for D (6 bases). V lost 0 bases and J lost 2, with 13 bases in between. Germline-derived CDR1 and CDR2 are SGHDT and YYEEEE. CDR3 size: 16 residues. The CDR3 loop is CASSLARTIYTDTQYF. The CDR3 region has the DNA TGTGCCAGCAGCTTGGCCCGGACTATATACACAGATACGCAGTATTTT.